This TCR beta chain was sequenced in a study of control samples from healthy donors and cancer patients. CDR1 LNHDA and CDR2 SQIVND come from the germline V gene (reference sequence). The length of the CDR3 is 15 residues. With 7 bases removed from V and 5 bases from J, the gap between germline ends came to 20 bases. Generated by immunoSEQ multiplex PCR, the TCRdb table keeps only in-frame clones and is missing some. Of more than 35,000 clones in the sample, roughly 94% were seen once. Sample: blood. The source is a man aged 60 to 69 in good health. This chain links TRBV19 with TRBJ2-5; D unresolved. In DNA form, the CDR3 reads TGTGCCAGTAACTTCCATGGCCTAGACCGGGAGACCCAGTACTTC. This codes for CASNFHGLDRETQYF.